This paragraph reports one T cell receptor beta chain. Using immunoSEQ multiplex PCR, the repertoire was profiled, and TCRdb retains in-frame clones only, with some absent. The sample includes about 170,000 clones, roughly 91% of them seen just once. The data originate from a study of control samples from healthy donors and cancer patients. Germline V gene sequence: CDR1 GTSNPN, CDR2 SVGIG (reference sequence). The CDR3 sequence is 13 residues long. With 1 base removed from V and 5 bases from J, the gap between germline ends came to 11 bases. The V and J genes are TRBV30 and TRBJ1-1, with D perhaps matching TRBD1 (5 bases). This receptor was identified in a woman aged 30 to 39 in good health. The material sequenced was blood. The chain's CDR3 is CAWSGGAWTEAFF. The DNA for the CDR3 is TGTGCCTGGAGTGGTGGGGCGTGGACTGAAGCTTTCTTT.